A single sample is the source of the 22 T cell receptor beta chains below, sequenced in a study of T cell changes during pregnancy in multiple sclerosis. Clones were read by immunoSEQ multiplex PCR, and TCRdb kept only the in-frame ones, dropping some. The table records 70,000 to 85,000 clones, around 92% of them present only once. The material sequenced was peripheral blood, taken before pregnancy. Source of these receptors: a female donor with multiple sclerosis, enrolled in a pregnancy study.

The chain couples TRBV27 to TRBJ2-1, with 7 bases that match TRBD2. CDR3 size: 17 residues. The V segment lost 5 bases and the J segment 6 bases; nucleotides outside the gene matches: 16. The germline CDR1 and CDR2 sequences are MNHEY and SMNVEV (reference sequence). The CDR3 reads CASSPWTSSPLSNEQFF. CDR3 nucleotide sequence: TGTGCCAGCAGTCCCTGGACTAGTTCCCCGTTATCCAATGAGCAGTTCTTC.

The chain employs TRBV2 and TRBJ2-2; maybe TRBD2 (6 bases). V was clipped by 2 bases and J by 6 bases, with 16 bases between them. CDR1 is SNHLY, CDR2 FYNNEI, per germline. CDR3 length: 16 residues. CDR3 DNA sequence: TGTGCCAGCAGTGAATGGTCTAGCGTTCTTCCCGGGGAGCTGTTTTTT. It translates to CASSEWSSVLPGELFF.

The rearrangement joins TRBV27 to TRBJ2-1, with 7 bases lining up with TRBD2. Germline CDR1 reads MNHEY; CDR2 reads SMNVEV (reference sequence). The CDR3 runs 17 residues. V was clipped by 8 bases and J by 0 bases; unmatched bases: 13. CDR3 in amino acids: CASSRFSSGSSYNEQFF. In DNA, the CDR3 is TGTGCCAGCTCTCGGTTTTCTAGCGGTAGCTCCTACAATGAGCAGTTCTTC.

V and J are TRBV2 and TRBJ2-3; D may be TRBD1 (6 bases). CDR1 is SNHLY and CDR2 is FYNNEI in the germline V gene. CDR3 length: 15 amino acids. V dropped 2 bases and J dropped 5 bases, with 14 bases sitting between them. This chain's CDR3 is CASSEKGVPGDTQYF. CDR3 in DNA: TGTGCCAGCAGTGAAAAGGGGGTTCCCGGAGATACGCAGTATTTT.

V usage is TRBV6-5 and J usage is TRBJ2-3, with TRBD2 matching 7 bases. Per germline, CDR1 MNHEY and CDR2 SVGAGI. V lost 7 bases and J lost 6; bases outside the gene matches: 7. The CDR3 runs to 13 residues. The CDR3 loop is CASKREGADTQYF. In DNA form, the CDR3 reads TGTGCCAGCAAGAGGGAGGGCGCGGATACGCAGTATTTT.

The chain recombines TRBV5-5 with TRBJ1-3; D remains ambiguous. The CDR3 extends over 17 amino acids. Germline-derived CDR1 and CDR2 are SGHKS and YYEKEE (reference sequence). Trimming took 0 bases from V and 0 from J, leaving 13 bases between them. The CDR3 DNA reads TGTGCCAGCAGCTTGGCCAGGCAGTTTCTCTCTGGAAACACCATATATTTT. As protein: CASSLARQFLSGNTIYF.

CDR3 sequence reads: CASRPTGGSGANVLTF. DNA for the CDR3: TGTGCCAGCAGACCAACAGGGGGCTCTGGGGCCAACGTCCTGACTTTC. The V gene is TRBV28, the J gene TRBJ2-6; 8 nucleotides agree with TRBD1. CDR1 MDHEN and CDR2 SYDVKM come from the germline V gene. The CDR3 extends over 16 amino acids. V lost 6 bases to trimming and J lost 0 bases; unmatched junction nucleotides: 4.

The CDR3 loop reads CASSRTFTDTQYF. In DNA, the CDR3 is TGTGCCAGCAGCCGGACTTTCACAGATACGCAGTATTTT. The J gene is TRBJ2-3, the V gene TRBV6-1, with TRBD2 as a possible D gene (5 bases). The CDR3 runs 13 residues. Germline CDR1 reads MNHNS; CDR2 reads SASEGT. Trimming removed 6 bases from V and 2 bases from J, with 9 bases in between.

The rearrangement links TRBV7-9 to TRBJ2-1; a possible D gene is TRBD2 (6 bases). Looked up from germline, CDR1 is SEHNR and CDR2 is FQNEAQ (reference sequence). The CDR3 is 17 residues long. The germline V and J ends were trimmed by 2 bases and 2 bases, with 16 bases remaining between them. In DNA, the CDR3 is TGTGCCAGCAGCTTAAAGGGGAGGCAGCCTACCTACAATGAGCAGTTCTTC. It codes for CASSLKGRQPTYNEQFF.

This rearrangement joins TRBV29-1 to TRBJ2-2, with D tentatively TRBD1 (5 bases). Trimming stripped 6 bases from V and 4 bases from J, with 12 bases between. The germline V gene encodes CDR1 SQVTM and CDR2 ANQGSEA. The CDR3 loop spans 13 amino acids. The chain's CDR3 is CSVARGVTGELFF. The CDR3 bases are TGCAGCGTGGCAAGGGGCGTCACCGGGGAGCTGTTTTTT.

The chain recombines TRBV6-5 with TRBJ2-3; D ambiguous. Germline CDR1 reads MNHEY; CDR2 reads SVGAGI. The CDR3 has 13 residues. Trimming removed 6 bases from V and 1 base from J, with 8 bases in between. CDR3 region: CASRSVGTDTQYF. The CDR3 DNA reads TGTGCCAGCAGGAGTGTGGGCACAGATACGCAGTATTTT.

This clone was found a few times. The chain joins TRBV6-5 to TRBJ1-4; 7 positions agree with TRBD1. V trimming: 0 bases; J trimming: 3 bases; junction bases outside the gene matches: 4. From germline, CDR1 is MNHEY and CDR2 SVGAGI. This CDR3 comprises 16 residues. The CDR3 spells CASSYSPGQPNEKLFF. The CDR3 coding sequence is TGTGCCAGCAGTTACTCTCCGGGACAGCCTAATGAAAAACTGTTTTTT.

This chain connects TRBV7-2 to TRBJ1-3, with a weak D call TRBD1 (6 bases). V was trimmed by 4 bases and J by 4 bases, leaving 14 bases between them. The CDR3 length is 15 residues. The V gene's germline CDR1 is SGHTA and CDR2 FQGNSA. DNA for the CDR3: TGTGCCAGCAGCTATCAAGACAGGCTCGGAAACACCATATATTTT. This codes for CASSYQDRLGNTIYF.

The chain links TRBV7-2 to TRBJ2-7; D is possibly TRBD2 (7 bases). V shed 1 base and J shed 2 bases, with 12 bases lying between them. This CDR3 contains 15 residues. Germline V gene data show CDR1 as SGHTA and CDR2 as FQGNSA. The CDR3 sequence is CASSLGGGTAYEQYF. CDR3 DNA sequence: TGTGCCAGCAGCTTAGGGGGGGGCACGGCCTACGAGCAGTACTTC.

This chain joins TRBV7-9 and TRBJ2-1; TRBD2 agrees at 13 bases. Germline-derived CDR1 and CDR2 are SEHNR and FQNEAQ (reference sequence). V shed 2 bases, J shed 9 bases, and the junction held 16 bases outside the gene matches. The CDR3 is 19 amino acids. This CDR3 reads CASSLWTSGSVPRPTEQFF. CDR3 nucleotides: TGTGCCAGCAGCTTATGGACTAGCGGGAGTGTCCCGCGCCCAACTGAGCAGTTCTTC.

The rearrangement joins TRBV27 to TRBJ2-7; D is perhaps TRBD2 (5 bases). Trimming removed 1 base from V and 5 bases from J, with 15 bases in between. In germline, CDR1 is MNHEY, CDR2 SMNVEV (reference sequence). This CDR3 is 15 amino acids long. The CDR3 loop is CASSLYTSGRNEQYF. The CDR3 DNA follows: TGTGCCAGCAGTTTATATACCAGCGGTAGGAACGAGCAGTACTTC.

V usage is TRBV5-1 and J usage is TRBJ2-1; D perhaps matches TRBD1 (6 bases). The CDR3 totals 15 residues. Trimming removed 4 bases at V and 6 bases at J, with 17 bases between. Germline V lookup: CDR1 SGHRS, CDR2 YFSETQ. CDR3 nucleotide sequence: TGCGCCAGCAGCGCCACAGGGTTCAGTCCCAATGAGCAGTTCTTC. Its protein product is CASSATGFSPNEQFF. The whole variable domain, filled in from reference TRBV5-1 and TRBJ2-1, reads KAGVTQTPRYLIKTRGQQVTLSCSPISGHRSVSWYQQTPGQGLQFLFEYFSETQRNKGNFPGRFSGRQFSNSRSEMNVSTLELGDSALYLCASSATGFSPNEQFFGPGTRLTVL.

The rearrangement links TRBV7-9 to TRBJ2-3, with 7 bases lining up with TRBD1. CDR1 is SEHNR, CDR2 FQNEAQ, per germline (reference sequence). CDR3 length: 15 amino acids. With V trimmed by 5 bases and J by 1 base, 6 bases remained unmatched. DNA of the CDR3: TGTGCCAGCAGCCCAATTACAGGGGGCACAGATACGCAGTATTTT. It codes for CASSPITGGTDTQYF.

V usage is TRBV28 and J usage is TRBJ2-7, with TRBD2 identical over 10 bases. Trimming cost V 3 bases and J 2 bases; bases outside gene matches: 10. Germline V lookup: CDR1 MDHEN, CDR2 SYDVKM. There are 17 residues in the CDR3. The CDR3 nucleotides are TGTGCCAGCAGTTTCACACTAGCGGGACTACTAACCTACGAGCAGTACTTC. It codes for CASSFTLAGLLTYEQYF.

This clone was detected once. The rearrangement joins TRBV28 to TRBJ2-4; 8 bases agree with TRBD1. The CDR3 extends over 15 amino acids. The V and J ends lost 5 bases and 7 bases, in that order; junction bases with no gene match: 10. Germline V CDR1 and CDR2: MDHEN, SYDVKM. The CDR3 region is CASSGPGGAGNIQYF. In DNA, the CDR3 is TGTGCCAGCAGTGGGCCAGGGGGCGCGGGGAACATTCAGTACTTC.

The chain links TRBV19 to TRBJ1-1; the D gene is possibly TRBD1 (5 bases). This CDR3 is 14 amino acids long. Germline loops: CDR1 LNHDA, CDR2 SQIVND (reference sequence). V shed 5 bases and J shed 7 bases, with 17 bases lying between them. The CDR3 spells CASSVGPAKGEAFF. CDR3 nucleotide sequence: TGTGCCAGTAGTGTGGGGCCAGCGAAAGGTGAAGCTTTCTTT.

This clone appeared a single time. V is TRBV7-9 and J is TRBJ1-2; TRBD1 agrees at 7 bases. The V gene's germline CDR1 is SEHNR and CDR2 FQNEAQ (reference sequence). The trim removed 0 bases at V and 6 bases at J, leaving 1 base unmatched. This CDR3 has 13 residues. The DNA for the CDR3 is TGTGCCAGCAGCTTAGCAGGGGGCGATGGCTACACCTTC. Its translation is CASSLAGGDGYTF.